This T cell receptor beta chain was sequenced in a study of blood T cell repertoires in COVID-19. Background on the study: Some COVID-19 samples were acute and others convalescent; all came from the United States, Italy and Spain. Nucleic acid was either cDNA or gDNA, and it came from T cells, B-cell-depleted T cells, or PBMCs.

In the authors' methods: Amplification with reference gene primers provided the estimates of nucleated cell counts. Produced via immunoSEQ multiplex PCR; TCRdb's table is partial and in-frame only. The DNA gave D and trimming, while V, J and clone size come from that table. Of some 310,000 clones listed, 80% to 90% are singletons. CDR3 size: 14 residues. CDR1 is MNHEY, CDR2 SVGAGI, per germline. The J segment lost 6 bases and the V segment lost 8 bases, leaving 11 bases of the junction unmatched. The receptor was derived from a man aged 50-60 years with active or convalescent COVID-19. Sequencing was carried out using peripheral blood. V gene TRBV6-5 combines with J gene TRBJ1-2, with 8 bases fitting TRBD1. This CDR3 is CASSSQGGHDGYTF. The DNA for the CDR3 is TGTGCCAGCTCCTCACAGGGGGGGCACGATGGCTACACCTTC.